Shown below are 10 T cell receptor beta chains from a single sample sequenced in a study of STAT3 mutations in large granular lymphocyte leukemia. Broader study findings: At least one immunodominant TCR beta clonotype appeared in every T-cell large granular lymphocyte leukemia patient.

The antigens for these receptors are not known. Profiled with immunoSEQ multiplex PCR; TCRdb holds only in-frame clones, not every one. Of 9,500 to 13,000 clones listed, roughly 91% are singletons. Sequences were obtained from peripheral blood mononuclear cells. The receptor set was obtained from a man in his sixties with T-cell large granular lymphocyte leukemia. Some clones in this sample may be carry-over from other donors' samples.

The chain combines TRBV2 with TRBJ2-7; 14 bases are a match to TRBD2. The trim removed 8 bases at V and 5 bases at J, leaving 8 bases unmatched. In germline, CDR1 is SNHLY, CDR2 FYNNEI. The CDR3 loop spans 15 amino acids. The CDR3 DNA is TGTGCCAGCCCTCCCGGGACTAGCGGGAGAAACGAGCAGTACTTC. This sequence encodes CASPPGTSGRNEQYF.

The V gene is TRBV30, the J gene TRBJ1-5, with D possibly TRBD1 on 6 matching bases. CDR3 size: 13 residues. Germline V gives CDR1 GTSNPN, CDR2 SVGIG (reference sequence). Trimming left V 1 base short and J 2 bases short, with 6 bases between. CDR3 DNA: TGTGCCTGGAGTGGACAGGGCAATCAGCCCCAGCATTTT. Protein sequence: CAWSGQGNQPQHF.

The CDR3 spells CASSSAGQPTDTQYF. The CDR3 DNA reads as TGCGCCAGCAGCTCGGCGGGACAGCCAACAGATACGCAGTATTTT. The chain links TRBV5-1 to TRBJ2-3, with D possibly matching TRBD1 (7 bases). This CDR3 contains 15 residues. The germline V gene has CDR1 SGHRS and CDR2 YFSETQ. V was trimmed by 3 bases and J by 3 bases, leaving 14 bases between them.

The genes are TRBV9 and TRBJ1-5; 7 nucleotides agree with TRBD1. After removal of 4 bases from V and 2 bases from J, the junction contained 3 bases not matched to a gene. The CDR3 sequence is 14 residues long. CDR1 SGDLS and CDR2 YYNGEE come from the germline V gene. The CDR3, as DNA: TGTGCCAGCAGCACCGGGACAGGCAATCAGCCCCAGCATTTT. Encoded protein: CASSTGTGNQPQHF.

The chain has TRBV7-8 and TRBJ1-6; 8 bases agree with TRBD1. The CDR3 runs to 15 residues. With V trimmed by 5 bases and J by 10 bases, 10 bases remained unmatched. The germline CDR1 and CDR2 sequences are SGHVS and FQNEAQ. CDR3 DNA sequence: TGTGCCAGCAGCCTAGGACAGGGTAACCTCTCACCCCTCCACTTT. Protein product: CASSLGQGNLSPLHF. The variable domain in full, completed from reference TRBV7-8 and TRBJ1-6, reads GAGVSQSPRYKVAKRGQDVALRCDPISGHVSLFWYQQALGQGPEFLTYFQNEAQLDKSGLPSDRFFAERPEGSVSTLKIQRTQQEDSAVYLCASSLGQGNLSPLHFGNGTRLTVT.

This clone was detected only once. The chain couples TRBV14 to TRBJ1-1, with TRBD1 matching over 8 bases. The CDR3 has 15 amino acids. CDR1 and CDR2 from the germline V gene are SGHDN and FVKESK. V lost 4 bases and J lost 7; bases outside the gene matches: 11. The CDR3 loop is CASSPLDRVFGEAFF. DNA for the CDR3: TGTGCCAGCAGCCCCTTGGACAGGGTGTTTGGTGAAGCTTTCTTT.

The chain uses TRBV30 and TRBJ2-3, with TRBD2 identical over 9 bases. The CDR3 consists of 14 residues. The germline V gene has CDR1 GTSNPN and CDR2 SVGIG (reference sequence). The J segment lost 1 base and the V segment lost 3 bases, leaving 2 bases of the junction unmatched. The CDR3 is CAWSWTSGTDTQYF. The CDR3 bases are TGTGCCTGGAGCTGGACTAGCGGCACAGATACGCAGTATTTT.

The chain carries TRBV30 and TRBJ1-1, with D possibly matching TRBD1 (5 bases). Germline lookup yields CDR1 GTSNPN and CDR2 SVGIG (reference sequence). The CDR3 runs 13 residues. V lost 0 bases, J lost 5 bases, and 10 bases lay in between. CDR3: CAWSVRGGTEAFF. The CDR3 nucleotides are TGTGCCTGGAGTGTACGGGGGGGAACTGAAGCTTTCTTT.

Written as DNA, the CDR3 is TGCGCCAGCAGCCAAGACGGCGGGGGCACCGGGGAGCTGTTTTTT. The encoded protein is CASSQDGGGTGELFF. V is TRBV4-1 and J is TRBJ2-2, with 7 bases that match TRBD2. Looked up from germline, CDR1 is MGHRA and CDR2 is YSYEKL. CDR3 length equals 15 residues. V gave up 0 bases and J gave up 4 bases; unmatched junction bases: 2.

The genes are TRBV7-3 and TRBJ2-1; TRBD2 aligns across 8 bases. Looked up from germline, CDR1 is SGHTA and CDR2 is FQGTGA. CDR3 length: 17 amino acids. After removal of 5 bases from V and 8 bases from J, the junction contained 17 bases not matched to a gene. The CDR3 DNA reads as TGTGCCAGCAGCCTACATCCCTCGGGACTAGTTATGGATGAGCAGTTCTTC. Amino acids: CASSLHPSGLVMDEQFF.